A single sample gave rise to the 24 T cell receptor beta chains below, sequenced in a study of T-cell memory formation after mild COVID-19. TCRdb reprocessed the 5' RACE reads with MiXCR, giving one entry per CDR3 protein. The data show approximately 350,000 distinct CDR3 sequences, 10% to 15% seen once. Material for sequencing was PBMCs or a T cell subset sorted from them (not recorded which). Every receptor here comes from a man aged 18 to 29 who had mild COVID-19 (a few samples of this study predate the infection). Cell type and time point are not known.

This chain links TRBV29-1 with TRBJ1-4; D not certain. The CDR3 covers 13 residues. V gave up 4 bases and J gave up 3 bases, with 9 bases separating them. Germline V gene data show CDR1 as SQVTM and CDR2 as ANQGSEA. The CDR3 here is CSVGGRANEKLFF. The CDR3 bases are TGCAGCGTTGGAGGGCGGGCTAATGAAAAACTGTTTTTT.

This clonotype was recorded a few times. The chain has TRBV27 and TRBJ1-1; D is perhaps TRBD1 (5 bases). This CDR3 contains 15 residues. The germline V and J ends were trimmed by 5 bases and 4 bases, with 17 bases remaining between them. The V gene's germline CDR1 is MNHEY and CDR2 SMNVEV (reference sequence). The CDR3 DNA follows: TGTGCCAGCAGTATGGGGACGGATTGGGGCACTGAAGCTTTCTTT. It encodes CASSMGTDWGTEAFF.

The gene calls are TRBV6-1 and TRBJ1-2, with 11 positions matching TRBD1. The CDR3 extends over 16 amino acids. Per germline, CDR1 MNHNS and CDR2 SASEGT. The V gene end was trimmed by 0 bases and the J gene end by 6 bases; junction bases not matched to a gene: 6. The DNA for the CDR3 is TGTGCCAGCAGTGAAGCGGGACAGGGGGTTTACGATGGCTACACCTTC. Protein sequence: CASSEAGQGVYDGYTF.

The CDR3 reads CASSQGGGEVGELFF. The CDR3 DNA reads as TGCGCCAGCAGCCAAGGAGGAGGGGAAGTCGGGGAGCTGTTTTTT. The chain recombines TRBV4-3 with TRBJ2-2; the D gene is possibly TRBD2 (6 bases). CDR1 and CDR2 (germline): LGHNA, YSLEER. The ends were cut back, 1 base at V and 7 bases at J, with 13 bases in the middle. The CDR3 consists of 15 residues.

In this sample, this clonotype turned up a few times. The chain has TRBV4-1 and TRBJ1-5; 10 bases map to TRBD1. CDR1 and CDR2 (germline): MGHRA, YSYEKL. The V gene end was trimmed by 4 bases and the J gene end by 5 bases; junction bases not matched to a gene: 5. The CDR3 length is 15 residues. The CDR3 DNA is TGCGCCAGCAGCCCCGACAGGGGGCGGGATCAGCCCCAGCATTTT. Encoded protein: CASSPDRGRDQPQHF.

This clonotype was observed a handful of times. This chain links TRBV18 with TRBJ1-4, with TRBD1 matching 7 bases. Germline loops: CDR1 KGHSH, CDR2 LQKENI. This CDR3 comprises 16 residues. Unmatched junction bases numbered 7, after V lost 6 bases and J lost 0 bases. The CDR3 loop reads CASSPKGTATNEKLFF. The CDR3 DNA sequence: TGTGCCAGCTCCCCGAAGGGGACAGCAACTAATGAAAAACTGTTTTTT.

This chain links TRBV7-2 with TRBJ1-6, with D hard to call. The CDR3 runs 14 residues. Trimming took 1 base from V and 7 from J, leaving 8 bases between them. Germline V lookup: CDR1 SGHTA, CDR2 FQGNSA. The CDR3, as DNA: TGTGCCAGCAGCTTAGAGCCCCCCAATTCACCCCTCCACTTT. This translates into CASSLEPPNSPLHF.

The V and J genes are TRBV5-1 and TRBJ2-3, with D possibly TRBD2 on 5 matching bases. Per germline, CDR1 SGHRS and CDR2 YFSETQ. CDR3 length equals 16 residues. Trimming took 4 bases from V and 2 from J, leaving 17 bases between them. The CDR3 here is CASSTPEGGLTDTQYF. In DNA form, the CDR3 reads TGCGCCAGCAGCACCCCAGAGGGCGGGCTCACAGATACGCAGTATTTT. Full variable domain (remainder filled in from reference TRBV5-1 and TRBJ2-3): KAGVTQTPRYLIKTRGQQVTLSCSPISGHRSVSWYQQTPGQGLQFLFEYFSETQRNKGNFPGRFSGRQFSNSRSEMNVSTLELGDSALYLCASSTPEGGLTDTQYFGPGTRLTVL.

This chain links TRBV20-1 with TRBJ1-3; D is unresolved. V lost 3 bases and J lost 3, with 9 bases in between. Germline CDR1 and CDR2: DFQATT and SNEGSKA (reference sequence). The CDR3 spans 13 residues. Here the CDR3 DNA reads TGCAGTGCTAGGGCAGAGGTTGGAAACACCATATATTTT. Translation gives CSARAEVGNTIYF.

The genes are TRBV4-2 and TRBJ1-4, with D possibly matching TRBD1 (5 bases). Germline CDR1 and CDR2: LGHNA and YNFKEQ. There are 14 residues in the CDR3. Trimming left V 1 base short and J 8 bases short, with 11 bases between. The CDR3 DNA reads TGTGCCAGCAGCCAAGGAGGGGCAGAGGAAAAACTGTTTTTT. This gives the protein CASSQGGAEEKLFF.

The gene calls are TRBV2 and TRBJ1-2, with TRBD1 matching over 7 bases. CDR1 and CDR2 (germline): SNHLY, FYNNEI. The V segment lost 2 bases and the J segment 4 bases; nucleotides outside the gene matches: 4. This CDR3 contains 14 residues. The CDR3 DNA is TGTGCCAGCAGTGAACAGGGGGAGCTCTATGGCTACACCTTC. As protein: CASSEQGELYGYTF.

This clonotype appeared a few times. The V gene is TRBV27, the J gene TRBJ2-7; 11 positions match TRBD2. The CDR3 loop spans 15 amino acids. Trimming cost V 5 bases and J 4 bases; bases outside gene matches: 7. Per germline, CDR1 MNHEY and CDR2 SMNVEV (reference sequence). The CDR3 sequence is CASSGETSGVYEQYF. CDR3 DNA: TGTGCCAGCAGTGGGGAGACTAGCGGGGTGTACGAGCAGTACTTC.

This chain uses TRBV5-1 with TRBJ1-1; 8 bases map to TRBD1. Germline CDR1 is SGHRS and CDR2 is YFSETQ. After removal of 4 bases from V and 1 base from J, the junction contained 12 bases not matched to a gene. The CDR3 is made up of 17 amino acids. The CDR3 loop is CASSTGQGERKNTEAFF. Here the CDR3 DNA reads TGCGCCAGCAGCACAGGACAGGGAGAGAGAAAGAACACTGAAGCTTTCTTT.

This clonotype was found a few times. The chain has TRBV28 and TRBJ1-6; D remains ambiguous. This CDR3 is built from 17 residues. Trimming stripped 3 bases from V and 2 bases from J, with 14 bases between. Germline V lookup: CDR1 MDHEN, CDR2 SYDVKM. The DNA of the CDR3 is TGTGCCAGCAGTTTGAGGGTGGTAATGGCCTATAATTCACCCCTCCACTTT. Its translation: CASSLRVVMAYNSPLHF.

The rearrangement links TRBV5-8 to TRBJ2-7; perhaps D is TRBD1 or TRBD2 (5 bases each). Germline lookup yields CDR1 SGHTS and CDR2 YDEGEE. This CDR3 comprises 14 residues. The V end lost 0 bases, the J end lost 4 bases, and 11 bases lay between the germline ends. CDR3: CASSLDRDGYEQYF. In DNA, the CDR3 is TGTGCCAGCAGCTTGGATAGGGACGGTTACGAGCAGTACTTC.

This clonotype was detected a few times. The CDR3 DNA is TGTGCCAGCAGCGTACCCCTTGGACTAGCGGCGGTCTACAATGAGCAGTTCTTC. Protein product: CASSVPLGLAAVYNEQFF. The J gene is TRBJ2-1, the V gene TRBV7-9; 10 nucleotides line up with TRBD2. The CDR3 spans 18 residues. The V and J ends lost 5 bases and 3 bases, in that order; junction bases with no gene match: 13. Germline V gene lookup returns CDR1 SEHNR and CDR2 FQNEAQ (reference sequence).

This clonotype is a singleton in its sample. V usage is TRBV24-1 and J usage is TRBJ1-5; D not resolved. This CDR3 region has 13 residues. Deletions cut 10 bases from V and 0 bases from J, with 9 bases between. Germline CDR1 and CDR2: KGHDR and SFDVKD. The CDR3 is CATRHYSNQPQHF. The CDR3 DNA is TGTGCCACGAGACACTATAGCAATCAGCCCCAGCATTTT.

This clonotype was observed a handful of times. The J gene is TRBJ2-3, the V gene TRBV12-3 or TRBV12-4; 9 nucleotides match TRBD1. Unmatched junction bases numbered 8, after V lost 3 bases and J lost 10 bases. CDR3 length: 14 amino acids. The CDR3 DNA is TGTGCCAGCAGTTTTGCGGACAGGGGAGAGGCGCAGTATTTT. Encoded protein: CASSFADRGEAQYF.

In its sample, this clonotype was seen a few times. The chain carries TRBV7-9 and TRBJ2-7, with 8 positions matching TRBD1. J lost 3 bases, V lost 5 bases, and 6 bases had no gene match. The CDR3 contains 14 residues. CDR1 and CDR2 from the germline V gene are SEHNR and FQNEAQ (reference sequence). CDR3 sequence (DNA): TGTGCCAGCAGCGCAACCGGGACAGGCTACGAGCAGTACTTC. This encodes CASSATGTGYEQYF. The full variable domain, rest sourced from reference TRBV7-9 and TRBJ2-7, is DTGVSQNPRHKITKRGQNVTFRCDPISEHNRLYWYRQTLGQGPEFLTYFQNEAQLEKSRLLSDRFSAERPKGSFSTLEIQRTEQGDSAMYLCASSATGTGYEQYFGPGTRLTVT.

This sequence joins TRBV27 and TRBJ1-2; D uncertain. V lost 10 bases to trimming and J lost 4 bases, with 22 bases between them. Germline values: CDR1 MNHEY, CDR2 SMNVEV (reference sequence). CDR3 length: 15 residues. For the CDR3, the DNA is TGTGCCACACTCTCATTCCTTAGGGAAGGCTATGGCTACACCTTC. This gives the protein CATLSFLREGYGYTF.

V gene TRBV18 combines with J gene TRBJ1-1, with a possible D match to TRBD1 (6 bases). The CDR3 sequence is 16 residues long. V dropped 4 bases and J dropped 1 base, with 16 bases sitting between them. Germline CDR1 KGHSH, CDR2 LQKENI. In DNA form, the CDR3 reads TGTGCCAGCTCACTGAACAGGGCCGGAAGGAACACTGAAGCTTTCTTT. Its protein is CASSLNRAGRNTEAFF.

V and J are TRBV7-9 and TRBJ1-5, with 10 bases that match TRBD1. V shed 0 bases, J shed 5 bases, and the junction held 4 bases outside the gene matches. The CDR3 totals 16 residues. Germline V gives CDR1 SEHNR, CDR2 FQNEAQ (reference sequence). The CDR3 DNA reads TGTGCCAGCAGCTTAGCATTGGACAGGGGGGATCAGCCCCAGCATTTT. Amino acid sequence: CASSLALDRGDQPQHF.

A few counts support this clonotype. The J gene is TRBJ1-2, the V gene TRBV20-1; no clear D gene. Trimming shortened V by 0 bases and J by 7 bases, and 9 bases separated the two germline ends. The CDR3 runs to 12 residues. Looked up from germline, CDR1 is DFQATT and CDR2 is SNEGSKA (reference sequence). CDR3 sequence reads: CSARDRTSGYTF. The CDR3 DNA reads TGCAGTGCTAGAGACCGGACCTCTGGCTACACCTTC.

This chain links TRBV28 with TRBJ2-5; D gene unclear. Between the trimmed V and J ends, which lost 7 bases and 3 bases, there was a span of 12 bases. The CDR3 length is 13 residues. CDR1 MDHEN and CDR2 SYDVKM come from the germline V gene. DNA for the CDR3: TGTGCCAGCACCCTGCGTAGGGAAGAGACCCAGTACTTC. It encodes CASTLRREETQYF.